This T cell receptor (beta chain) derives from a study of identical twins. Study observations and caveats: Cord blood beta clonotypes present at high abundance carried fewer insertions; no such pattern appeared in memory repertoires. The study found excess low generation probability among twin-shared out-of-frame alpha sequences.

A universal primer site was added by template switching, and unique molecular identifiers were carried by the cDNA. TCRdb itself ran the 5' RACE reads through MiXCR, one entry per CDR3 protein. In the table there are approximately 690,000 distinct CDR3 sequences, 5.5% to 6.5% of which are singletons. Healthy Caucasians provided all donations. Per germline, CDR1 SGHVS and CDR2 FQNEAQ. This CDR3 region has 18 residues. The V gene lost 2 bases and the J gene lost 9 bases, with 26 bases spanning the gap. This clonotype was counted ten times or more. Antigen unknown. The TCR originated in a young man in good health. The chain couples TRBV7-8 to TRBJ2-4; tentatively, D is TRBD1 (5 bases). The sample was naive T cells sorted from blood. The DNA for the CDR3 is TGTGCCAGCAGCTTATCGGCGACAGCCGCCCTCGATTTGAGCATTCAGTACTTC. This sequence encodes CASSLSATAALDLSIQYF.